This is a list of T cell receptor beta chains from one sample in a study of monozygotic twins with inflammatory bowel disease. TCRdb processed the 5' RACE reads again and assigns one entry to each CDR3 protein, with no DNA. The listing records under 200,000 distinct CDR3 sequences. The sample taken for sequencing was blood. All receptors derive from a human donor with ulcerative colitis or Crohn's disease, or a healthy co-twin of an affected twin (not recorded which). The CDR3 runs from the conserved cysteine through the conserved F or W. The order of the fields is V gene, J gene, CDR3 protein.

>TRBV20-1|TRBJ2-2
CSARIGGHGSGELFF
>TRBV14|TRBJ1-2
CASSPTRGPGGYTF
>TRBV28|TRBJ2-7
CASRETSGRYEQYF
>TRBV9|TRBJ2-3
CASSSRDILTTDTQYF
>TRBV30|TRBJ1-1
CAWSVRSSTEAFF
>TRBV5-1|TRBJ2-7
CASSLVGSTSYEQYF
>TRBV6-2/TRBV6-3|TRBJ2-1
CASSYLGRTLLYNEQFF
>TRBV5-1|TRBJ2-4
CASSPAGLAKKNIQYF
>TRBV7-9|TRBJ2-3
CASSLDGLAGGSDTQYF
>TRBV7-3|TRBJ2-2
CASSPSTDTGELFF
>TRBV7-9|TRBJ2-5
CASSLGARGETQYF
>TRBV3-1|TRBJ1-6
CASSPRLSDSPLHF
>TRBV7-9|TRBJ2-5
CASSLGGLEETQYF
>TRBV20-1|TRBJ2-5
CSASDRGETQYF
>TRBV5-1|TRBJ2-3
CASGLDRNTDTQYF
>TRBV18|TRBJ2-3
CASSPWTSGMLPDTQYF
>TRBV7-9|TRBJ2-2
CASSRTGNTGELFF
>TRBV7-2|TRBJ1-6
CASSSPAGLYNSPLHF
>TRBV3-1|TRBJ2-3
CASSQVPGLNTDTQYF
>TRBV4-1|TRBJ2-3
CASSQYQTWDTQYF
>TRBV7-6|TRBJ1-1
CASSLAGEDTEAFF
>TRBV24-1|TRBJ2-5
CATSEPLAGAGETQYF
>TRBV12-3/TRBV12-4|TRBJ1-6
CASSFQDRNSPLHF
>TRBV6-1|TRBJ1-4
CASSEGPSRKEKLFF
>TRBV20-1|TRBJ2-2
CSAQGQPYGTGELFF
>TRBV28|TRBJ2-3
CASSPIRQRTDTQYF
>TRBV6-2/TRBV6-3|TRBJ2-1
CASRRLTTYNEQFF
>TRBV20-1|TRBJ2-3
CSARGAGGVTDTQYF
>TRBV28|TRBJ2-1
CASSSLPPPLGNEQFF
>TRBV4-1|TRBJ2-2
CASSQLREGMNGELFF
>TRBV20-1|TRBJ1-2
CSARIGNGYTF
>TRBV29-1|TRBJ2-7
CSARTSGNHEQYF
>TRBV28|TRBJ2-3
CASNRREGGHTDTQYF
>TRBV9|TRBJ2-7
CASSVQGAPGYEQYF
>TRBV11-2|TRBJ2-7
CASRRTRRDEQYF
>TRBV11-2|TRBJ1-2
CASSASNYGYTF
>TRBV7-9|TRBJ2-7
CASSLSVGSYEQYF
>TRBV7-2|TRBJ2-1
CASSLARQMNEQFF
>TRBV7-3|TRBJ2-1
CASNLGAGGSYNEQFF
>TRBV5-1|TRBJ2-2
CASSRPGGMNTGELFF
>TRBV5-4|TRBJ1-4
CATRPDRGREKLFF
>TRBV18|TRBJ2-7
CASSPAGGLYEQYF
>TRBV27|TRBJ1-6
CASSPYYNSPLHF
>TRBV28|TRBJ2-3
CASKTGSTDTQYF
>TRBV28|TRBJ2-7
CASSLLGPYEQYF
>TRBV20-1|TRBJ1-1
CSARDPLTGPAFF
>TRBV5-1|TRBJ1-2
CASSLGLNYGYTF
>TRBV5-1|TRBJ2-5
CASSLALAGVKWDRETQYF
>TRBV10-3|TRBJ2-5
CVIGLPNGQETQYF
>TRBV11-3|TRBJ2-7
CASSETGGWNEQYF
>TRBV9|TRBJ1-1
CASSVAQTEANTEAFF
>TRBV6-5|TRBJ1-6
CASSYSGTGGFFYNSPLHF
>TRBV10-2|TRBJ1-5
CASSESGVGQPQHF
>TRBV28|TRBJ2-3
CASSLAGLKTDTQYF
>TRBV7-2|TRBJ2-2
CASSLGLAAGELFF